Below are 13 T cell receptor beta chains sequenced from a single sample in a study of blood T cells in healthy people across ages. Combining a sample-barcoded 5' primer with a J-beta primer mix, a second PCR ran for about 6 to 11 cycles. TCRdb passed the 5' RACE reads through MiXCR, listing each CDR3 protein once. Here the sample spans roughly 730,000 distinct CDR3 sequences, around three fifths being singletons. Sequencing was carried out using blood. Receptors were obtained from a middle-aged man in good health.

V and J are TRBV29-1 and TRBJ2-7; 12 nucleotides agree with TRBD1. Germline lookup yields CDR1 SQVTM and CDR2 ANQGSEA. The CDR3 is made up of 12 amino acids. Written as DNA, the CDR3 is TGCAGAGACCGGGACAGGGGGCCCGAGCAGTACTTC. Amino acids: CRDRDRGPEQYF.

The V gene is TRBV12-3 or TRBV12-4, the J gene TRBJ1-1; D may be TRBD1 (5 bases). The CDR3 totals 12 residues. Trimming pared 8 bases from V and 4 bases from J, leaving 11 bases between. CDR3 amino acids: CASGGEGTEAFF. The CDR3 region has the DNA TGTGCCAGCGGGGGAGAAGGCACTGAAGCTTTCTTT.

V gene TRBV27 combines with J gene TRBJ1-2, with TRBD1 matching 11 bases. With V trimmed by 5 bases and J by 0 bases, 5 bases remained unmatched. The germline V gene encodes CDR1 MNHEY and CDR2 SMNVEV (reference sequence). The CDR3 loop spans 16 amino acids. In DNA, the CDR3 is TGTGCCAGCAGTATGGGGGGACAGGGGGCTAACTATGGCTACACCTTC. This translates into CASSMGGQGANYGYTF.

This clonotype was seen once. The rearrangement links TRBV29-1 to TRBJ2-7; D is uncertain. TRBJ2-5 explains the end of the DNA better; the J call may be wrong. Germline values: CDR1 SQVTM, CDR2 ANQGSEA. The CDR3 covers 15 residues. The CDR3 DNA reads TGCAGCGGAAAGAAAACAGAACGAAGGTTAGAGACCCAGTACTTC. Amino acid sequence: CSGKKTERRLETQYF.

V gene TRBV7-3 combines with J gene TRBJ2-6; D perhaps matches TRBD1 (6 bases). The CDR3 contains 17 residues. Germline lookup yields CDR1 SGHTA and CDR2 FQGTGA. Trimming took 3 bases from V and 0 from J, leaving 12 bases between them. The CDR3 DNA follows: TGTGCCAGCAGCTTCTTACAGGGAAGCTCTGGGGCCAACGTCCTGACTTTC. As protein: CASSFLQGSSGANVLTF.

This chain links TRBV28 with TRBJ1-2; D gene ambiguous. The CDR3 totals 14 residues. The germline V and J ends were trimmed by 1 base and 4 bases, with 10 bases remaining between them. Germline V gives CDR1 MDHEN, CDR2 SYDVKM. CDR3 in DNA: TGTGCCAGCAGTTTATCCGGGAAGCGCTATGGCTACACCTTC. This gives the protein CASSLSGKRYGYTF.

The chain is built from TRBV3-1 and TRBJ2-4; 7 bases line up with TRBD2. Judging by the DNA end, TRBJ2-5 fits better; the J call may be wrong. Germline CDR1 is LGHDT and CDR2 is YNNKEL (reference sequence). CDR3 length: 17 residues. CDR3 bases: TGTGCCAGCAGCCGAGCCGTCGGGGCTAGCGGCCAAGAGACCCAGTACTTC. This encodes CASSRAVGASGQETQYF.

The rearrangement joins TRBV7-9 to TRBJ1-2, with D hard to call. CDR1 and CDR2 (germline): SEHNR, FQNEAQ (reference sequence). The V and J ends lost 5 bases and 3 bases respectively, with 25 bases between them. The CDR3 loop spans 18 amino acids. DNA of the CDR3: TGTGCCAGCAGCCGCGCACTTAGCGCGACCCAAATAGACTATGGCTACACCTTC. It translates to CASSRALSATQIDYGYTF.

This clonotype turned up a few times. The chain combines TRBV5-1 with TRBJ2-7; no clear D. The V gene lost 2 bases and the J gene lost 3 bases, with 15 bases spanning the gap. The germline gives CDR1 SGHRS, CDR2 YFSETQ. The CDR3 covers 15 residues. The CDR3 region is CASSFRDTIFYEQYF. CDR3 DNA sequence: TGCGCCAGCAGCTTTCGAGACACAATCTTCTACGAGCAGTACTTC.

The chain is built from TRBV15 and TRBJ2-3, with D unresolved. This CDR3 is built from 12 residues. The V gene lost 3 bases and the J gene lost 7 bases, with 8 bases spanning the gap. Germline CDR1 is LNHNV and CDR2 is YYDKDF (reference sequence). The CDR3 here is CATSRALNTQYF. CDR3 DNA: TGTGCCACCAGCAGGGCCCTGAATACGCAGTATTTT.

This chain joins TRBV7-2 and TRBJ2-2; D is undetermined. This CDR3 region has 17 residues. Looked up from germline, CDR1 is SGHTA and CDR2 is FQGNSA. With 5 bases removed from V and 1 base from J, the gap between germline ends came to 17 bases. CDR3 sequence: CASSRNYRTENTGELFF. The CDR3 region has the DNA TGTGCCAGCAGCCGAAACTACCGGACGGAGAACACCGGGGAGCTGTTTTTT.

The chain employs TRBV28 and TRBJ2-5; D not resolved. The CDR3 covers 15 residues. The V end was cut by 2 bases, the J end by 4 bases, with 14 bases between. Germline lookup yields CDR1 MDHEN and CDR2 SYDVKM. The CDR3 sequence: CASSLIGLQGETQYF. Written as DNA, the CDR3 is TGTGCCAGCAGTTTAATCGGCCTCCAAGGAGAGACCCAGTACTTC.

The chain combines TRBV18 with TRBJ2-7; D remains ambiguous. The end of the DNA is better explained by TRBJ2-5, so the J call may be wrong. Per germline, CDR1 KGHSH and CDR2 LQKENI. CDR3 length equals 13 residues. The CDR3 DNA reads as TGTGCCAGCTCACCGTCTGCGACCGAGACCCAGTACTTC. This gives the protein CASSPSATETQYF.